This passage covers 27 T cell receptor beta chains from one sample sequenced in a study of cytomegalovirus exposure and HLA in healthy donors. The protocol was immunoSEQ multiplex PCR, while the TCRdb copy is restricted to in-frame clones and leaves out a portion. The sample records around 69,000 clones, roughly 95% being singletons. Sequenced material: PBMCs. Receptors originate from a woman under 30 in good health and CMV-seropositive.

V and J are TRBV21-1 and TRBJ1-2; the D call TRBD1 from the table was never checked on the DNA. TRBV21-1 is a recognized pseudogene. CDR3 size: 15 residues. CDR3 in DNA: TGTGCCAGCAGCAAAGGGTTGGGCCCTAACTATGGCTACACCTTC. Protein product: CASSKGLGPNYGYTF.

The chain couples TRBV19 to TRBJ2-5, with D tentatively TRBD2 (6 bases). CDR3 size: 15 residues. The V gene's germline CDR1 is LNHDA and CDR2 SQIVND (reference sequence). Trimming pared 5 bases from V and 2 bases from J, leaving 15 bases between. In DNA, the CDR3 is TGTGCCAGTAGTCCGAGGGGACTTCAGCAAGAGACCCAGTACTTC. This sequence encodes CASSPRGLQQETQYF.

The rearrangement links TRBV6-5 to TRBJ2-5; tentative D call: TRBD2 (7 bases). The CDR3 is 14 amino acids. Per germline, CDR1 MNHEY and CDR2 SVGAGI. The V and J ends lost 5 bases and 5 bases respectively, with 15 bases between them. This CDR3 reads CASSLRGGWETQYF. CDR3 nucleotide sequence: TGTGCCAGCAGTCTGAGGGGGGGTTGGGAGACCCAGTACTTC.

The gene calls are TRBV5-6 and TRBJ2-2; 8 bases are a match to TRBD2. CDR1 is SGHDT, CDR2 YYEEEE, per germline. The J segment lost 7 bases and the V segment lost 0 bases, leaving 5 bases of the junction unmatched. CDR3 length equals 15 residues. The CDR3 DNA reads as TGTGCCAGCAGCTTGGACAGCGGGAGCGACGGGGAGCTGTTTTTT. Protein product: CASSLDSGSDGELFF.

The chain combines TRBV15 with TRBJ2-1; 7 bases align to TRBD1. The ends lost 4 bases at V and 4 bases at J; junction bases unmatched: 7. This CDR3 has 15 amino acids. From germline, CDR1 is LNHNV and CDR2 YYDKDF (reference sequence). The chain's CDR3 is CATSNRDSFYNEQFF. The CDR3 nucleotides are TGTGCCACCAGCAACCGGGACAGTTTTTACAATGAGCAGTTCTTC.

The chain recombines TRBV7-3 with TRBJ2-3; 12 nucleotides match TRBD2. V gave up 5 bases and J gave up 1 base; unmatched junction bases: 4. CDR1 is SGHTA and CDR2 is FQGTGA in the germline V gene. CDR3 length: 16 amino acids. The CDR3 protein is CASSRGLAGRTDTQYF. As DNA, the CDR3 is TGTGCCAGCAGCCGCGGACTAGCGGGACGCACAGATACGCAGTATTTT.

This rearrangement joins TRBV7-9 to TRBJ2-7; TRBD1 agrees at 7 bases. The CDR3 is made up of 16 amino acids. The V segment lost 6 bases and the J segment 5 bases; nucleotides outside the gene matches: 16. CDR1 is SEHNR and CDR2 is FQNEAQ in the germline V gene (reference sequence). The chain's CDR3 is CASRTTRQGNFDEQYF. The CDR3 nucleotides are TGTGCCAGCAGGACAACCCGACAGGGAAATTTCGACGAGCAGTACTTC. The whole variable domain, remainder taken from reference TRBV7-9 and TRBJ2-7, is DTGVSQNPRHKITKRGQNVTFRCDPISEHNRLYWYRQTLGQGPEFLTYFQNEAQLEKSRLLSDRFSAERPKGSFSTLEIQRTEQGDSAMYLCASRTTRQGNFDEQYFGPGTRLTVT.

The V call is TRBV28, the J call TRBJ1-2; D may be TRBD1 (6 bases). The CDR3 sequence is 17 residues long. V dropped 3 bases and J dropped 4 bases, with 21 bases sitting between them. The germline V gene encodes CDR1 MDHEN and CDR2 SYDVKM. In DNA, the CDR3 is TGTGCCAGCAGTTTTAGGGGGGGAGGACGAAAACCCTATGGCTACACCTTC. Protein product: CASSFRGGGRKPYGYTF.

V is TRBV7-8 and J is TRBJ2-5; a weak D match, TRBD2 (5 bases). CDR1 is SGHVS, CDR2 FQNEAQ, per germline. This CDR3 comprises 13 residues. The germline V and J ends were trimmed by 2 bases and 7 bases, with 11 bases remaining between them. This CDR3 is CASSLSARGTQYF. The CDR3 DNA is TGTGCCAGCAGCTTATCGGCTCGGGGGACCCAGTACTTC.

This rearrangement joins TRBV7-9 to TRBJ2-7; a possible D gene is TRBD1 (6 bases). The germline V and J ends were trimmed by 3 bases and 5 bases, with 14 bases remaining between them. The CDR3 runs 14 residues. Germline CDR1 SEHNR, CDR2 FQNEAQ (reference sequence). The chain's CDR3 is CASSLGASTDEQYF. CDR3 bases: TGTGCCAGCAGCTTGGGGGCAAGTACTGACGAGCAGTACTTC.

This chain uses TRBV11-2 with TRBJ2-7, with 8 bases matching TRBD1. Germline loops: CDR1 SGHAT, CDR2 FQNNGV. J lost 5 bases, V lost 1 base, and 4 bases had no gene match. The CDR3 covers 14 residues. The chain's CDR3 is CASSLGTGFHEQYF. Written as DNA, the CDR3 is TGTGCCAGCAGCTTAGGGACAGGGTTCCACGAGCAGTACTTC.

The rearrangement uses TRBV29-1 and TRBJ1-1; D gene uncertain. Trimming shortened V by 7 bases and J by 1 base, and 7 bases separated the two germline ends. There are 11 residues in the CDR3. Germline CDR1 and CDR2: SQVTM and ANQGSEA. CDR3 protein: CSAKANTEAFF. CDR3 coding DNA: TGCAGCGCCAAAGCGAACACTGAAGCTTTCTTT.

This clone occurred a few times. This chain uses TRBV4-2 with TRBJ2-7; 9 bases agree with TRBD2. The CDR3 is made up of 15 amino acids. Germline V gives CDR1 LGHNA, CDR2 YNFKEQ. The trim removed 0 bases at V and 0 bases at J, leaving 0 bases unmatched. The CDR3 loop is CASSQEREGSYEQYF. CDR3 sequence (DNA): TGTGCCAGCAGCCAAGAGCGGGAGGGCTCCTACGAGCAGTACTTC.

The J gene is TRBJ1-1, the V gene TRBV6-6; D gene unclear. Per germline, CDR1 MNHNY and CDR2 SVGAGI (reference sequence). This CDR3 is built from 15 residues. V was clipped by 0 bases and J by 6 bases, with 14 bases between them. The DNA of the CDR3 is TGTGCCAGCAGTTACTCGGAGGGCGCAGGCTCTGAAGCTTTCTTT. Translated: CASSYSEGAGSEAFF.

The chain joins TRBV30 to TRBJ2-5; D is perhaps TRBD1 (5 bases). Trimming removed 3 bases from V and 2 bases from J, with 10 bases in between. The germline V gene encodes CDR1 GTSNPN and CDR2 SVGIG (reference sequence). This CDR3 comprises 13 residues. The CDR3 sequence: CAWSRQSQETQYF. CDR3 bases: TGTGCCTGGAGCAGACAGAGTCAAGAGACCCAGTACTTC.

The chain recombines TRBV12-5 with TRBJ2-3, with D possibly matching TRBD2 (5 bases). Trimming removed 1 base from V and 4 bases from J, with 15 bases in between. This CDR3 spans 16 amino acids. Per germline, CDR1 LGHNT and CDR2 FRNRAP. The CDR3 nucleotides read TGTGCTAGTGGTTTGGCGACGAAAATGGGAGCAGATACGCAGTATTTT. It is translated as CASGLATKMGADTQYF.

This clone is a singleton in its sample. The J gene is TRBJ2-1, the V gene TRBV9; 12 nucleotides match TRBD2. CDR3 length equals 16 residues. CDR1 SGDLS and CDR2 YYNGEE come from the germline V gene. With 4 bases clipped from V and 7 bases from J, the junction kept 9 bases outside the gene matches. CDR3 loop: CASSPRTSGKGNEQFF. The CDR3, as DNA: TGTGCCAGCAGCCCCAGGACTAGCGGGAAGGGGAATGAGCAGTTCTTC.

This chain joins TRBV7-2 and TRBJ2-7; 10 bases map to TRBD1. The CDR3 loop spans 15 amino acids. CDR1 is SGHTA and CDR2 is FQGNSA in the germline V gene. V shed 4 bases and J 4 bases; nucleotides not matched to a gene: 7. The CDR3: CASSSIDRGLYEQYF. The CDR3 DNA sequence: TGTGCCAGCAGCTCCATAGACAGGGGGCTGTACGAGCAGTACTTC.

The chain combines TRBV27 with TRBJ2-5; TRBD2 matches at 7 bases. J gave up 5 bases and V 1 base, and 10 bases lay outside the gene matches. CDR3 size: 16 residues. Germline-derived CDR1 and CDR2 are MNHEY and SMNVEV (reference sequence). CDR3 amino acids: CASSLYGELAWETQYF. The CDR3, as DNA: TGTGCCAGCAGTTTATACGGGGAACTAGCGTGGGAGACCCAGTACTTC.

This chain uses TRBV6-5 with TRBJ2-7, with a tentative D call TRBD1 (5 bases). Trimming took off 2 bases at V and 2 bases at J, with 13 bases between the two ends. The CDR3 sequence is 15 residues long. Germline V gives CDR1 MNHEY, CDR2 SVGAGI. CDR3 residues: CASSYSDSSTYEQYF. DNA for the CDR3: TGTGCCAGCAGTTACAGCGACAGCTCAACCTACGAGCAGTACTTC.

This chain links TRBV18 with TRBJ2-7; 10 positions agree with TRBD2. The CDR3 spans 15 residues. Per the germline V gene, CDR1 is KGHSH and CDR2 is LQKENI. The V and J ends lost 4 bases and 4 bases, in that order; junction bases with no gene match: 7. The CDR3 DNA is TGTGCCAGCTCACTATCCGGGACTAGCGATTACGAGCAGTACTTC. Its translation is CASSLSGTSDYEQYF.

The rearrangement joins TRBV28 to TRBJ1-5, with 8 positions matching TRBD1. The trim removed 1 base at V and 3 bases at J, leaving 11 bases unmatched. The CDR3 covers 18 residues. Germline CDR1 and CDR2: MDHEN and SYDVKM. The CDR3 loop reads CASSLLKIGQGHNQPQHF. DNA for the CDR3: TGTGCCAGCAGTTTATTGAAGATCGGACAGGGCCACAATCAGCCCCAGCATTTT. Based on the CDR3 plus reference TRBV28 and TRBJ1-5, the full variable domain is DVKVTQSSRYLVKRTGEKVFLECVQDMDHENMFWYRQDPGLGLRLIYFSYDVKMKEKGDIPEGYSVSREKKERFSLILESASTNQTSMYLCASSLLKIGQGHNQPQHFGDGTRLSIL.

This sequence joins TRBV7-9 and TRBJ2-3; 11 nucleotides line up with TRBD1. With V trimmed by 0 bases and J by 8 bases, 7 bases remained unmatched. CDR3 length: 16 amino acids. CDR1 and CDR2 from the germline V gene are SEHNR and FQNEAQ (reference sequence). CDR3 loop: CASSLAGTGGIRTQYF. CDR3 coding DNA: TGTGCCAGCAGCTTAGCCGGGACAGGGGGAATACGTACGCAGTATTTT.

This clone was seen just once. The chain recombines TRBV30 with TRBJ1-1; no reliable D call. The CDR3 extends over 11 amino acids. CDR1 and CDR2 (germline): GTSNPN, SVGIG (reference sequence). V lost 3 bases and J lost 5, with 7 bases in between. The CDR3 sequence: CAWSFMTEAFF. CDR3 DNA sequence: TGTGCCTGGAGCTTTATGACTGAAGCTTTCTTT.

This clone has only one observation. This sequence joins TRBV28 and TRBJ2-7, with 7 nucleotides matching TRBD2. Trimming cost V 4 bases and J 6 bases; bases outside gene matches: 0. Germline values: CDR1 MDHEN, CDR2 SYDVKM. The CDR3 runs 11 residues. In DNA form, the CDR3 reads TGTGCCAGCAGTTGGGGGGGCGAGCAGTACTTC. This sequence encodes CASSWGGEQYF.

The chain combines TRBV28 with TRBJ1-5; a weak D match, TRBD1 (6 bases). With 7 bases removed from V and 5 bases from J, the gap between germline ends came to 15 bases. Germline lookup yields CDR1 MDHEN and CDR2 SYDVKM. The CDR3 loop spans 14 amino acids. CDR3 region: CASIQGNYYQPQHF. The CDR3 coding sequence is TGTGCCAGCATACAGGGCAACTACTATCAGCCCCAGCATTTT.

CDR3 amino acids: CASSEGAALGEKLFF. The CDR3 DNA is TGTGCCAGCAGTGAAGGGGCCGCACTGGGGGAAAAACTGTTTTTT. The chain carries TRBV25-1 and TRBJ1-4, with D perhaps matching TRBD1 (5 bases). This CDR3 spans 15 amino acids. Trimming took 2 bases from V and 8 from J, leaving 15 bases between them. The germline gives CDR1 MGHDK, CDR2 SYGVNS.